This TCR beta chain was identified in a study of PD-1 blockade in mismatch repair-deficient tumors (dated by TCRdb to the late 2010s). Some background on the complete study: Between late 2013 and 2016, roughly 84 consecutive patients with some 11 mismatch repair-deficient cancer types, all previously treated and progressing, were enrolled in the trial. Tumor-associated T cell clones in the peripheral blood of patients responding to PD-1 blockade were tracked using deep sequencing of TCR CDR3 regions.

Mismatch repair deficiency was established in every enrolled patient by polymerase chain reaction or immunohistochemistry. A few patients who responded to pembrolizumab therapy underwent TCR sequencing. Pembrolizumab PD-1 blockade was prospectively tested in advanced mismatch repair-deficient cancers, regardless of tissue of origin, in the phase II trial. Peripheral blood T cell samples were gathered serially, both before PD-1 blockade started and at multiple time points afterward. Blood sampling times were expressed in weeks after the first pembrolizumab dose. The germline V and J ends show losses of 8 bases and 2 bases respectively, and no gene match explains 4 bases of the junction. The germline V gene specifies MDHEN as CDR1 and SYDVKM as CDR2. The CDR3 runs 14 residues from the cysteine to the phenylalanine. Only the CDR3 DNA stays, 42 bases, in frame from base 1. The full study reports these points: Tumor-resident clones, often undetectable in blood before treatment, expanded rapidly after pembrolizumab and then contracted, generally before radiologic responses.

About this clone itself: Its antigen is not yet known. Base qualities are not provided; no much larger clone lies one nucleotide away.

To prepare the library, the immunoSEQ multiplex PCR assay was applied. As stored in TCRdb, this immuneACCESS dataset retains in-frame rearrangements with V and J assigned. A fraction of the clones does not appear; measured against another copy, unresolved V genes explain less than half of the discrepancy, and the remainder lacks a known reason. Here the sample has around 120,000 clones; about 85% occur a single time. Of the sample, roughly 13% falls within the top ten clones. The TCR was taken from an adult with mismatch repair-deficient cancer. The chain uses TRBV28 and TRBJ1-3; 9 central nucleotides agree with TRBD1. The source material was peripheral blood, sampled 44 weeks after starting pembrolizumab. DNA sequence: TGTGCCAGCCTGAGGACAGGGGCTGGAAACACCATATATTTT. Translation gives CASLRTGAGNTIYF.